A selection of T cell receptor beta chains follows, all from one sample in a study of PD-L1 blockade in urothelial cancer. This table comes from immunoSEQ multiplex PCR, and its TCRdb copy is limited to in-frame clones, with some not included. The sample holds about 55,000 clones, roughly 80% seen once. The sequenced sample was PBMCs, obtained around atezolizumab (anti-PD-L1) treatment. Receptor source: an older man with urothelial cancer. Both conserved end residues are part of each CDR3. The D gene is left open where the match is weak. Size values are once, few and many counts, or a class for expanded clones, and some rows have none.

clone_size | j_call | v_call | d_call | cdr3_aa | cdr3_nt
NA | TRBJ1-1 | TRBV12-5 | TRBD1 | CASGLSGGNTEAFF | TGTGCTAGTGGTTTGTCAGGGGGTAACACTGAAGCTTTCTTT
NA | TRBJ2-2 | TRBV29-1 | NA | CSVEQVTGELFF | TGCAGCGTTGAGCAGGTTACCGGGGAGCTGTTTTTT
NA | TRBJ2-7 | TRBV5-1 | NA | CASSSAGNSYEQYF | TGCGCCAGCAGCTCGGCGGGGAACTCCTACGAGCAGTACTTC
few | TRBJ2-7 | TRBV18 | NA | CASSPPTRYEQYF | TGTGCCAGCTCACCGCCGACTAGATACGAGCAGTACTTC
NA | TRBJ2-1 | TRBV10-3 | TRBD2 | CAISVGGRDYNEQFF | TGTGCCATCAGTGTCGGCGGGAGGGATTACAATGAGCAGTTCTTC
NA | TRBJ2-1 | TRBV30 | NA | CAWGRDSVYNEQFF | TGTGCCTGGGGCCGGGACTCCGTCTACAATGAGCAGTTCTTC
medium-sized | TRBJ2-2 | TRBV5-6 | TRBD1 | CASSSGTGDTGELFF | TGTGCCAGCAGCTCCGGGACAGGGGACACCGGGGAGCTGTTTTTT
NA | TRBJ1-1 | TRBV11-3 | NA | CASSLVGAEAFF | TGTGCCAGCAGCTTAGTAGGGGCTGAAGCTTTCTTT
few | TRBJ1-1 | TRBV19 | NA | CASRTQGTTEAFF | TGTGCCAGCAGAACCCAGGGGACCACTGAAGCTTTCTTT
NA | TRBJ2-1 | TRBV7-2 | NA | CASSFGGENEQFF | TGTGCCAGCAGCTTCGGCGGGGAGAATGAGCAGTTCTTC
NA | TRBJ1-2 | TRBV14 | NA | CASSPMRGSGGYTF | TGTGCCAGCAGCCCCATGCGGGGATCCGGCGGCTACACCTTC
NA | TRBJ2-1 | TRBV10-3 | TRBD2 | CAISELAGGSYNEQFF | TGTGCCATCAGTGAGTTAGCGGGGGGATCTTACAATGAGCAGTTCTTC
medium-sized | TRBJ1-3 | TRBV7-9 | TRBD1 | CASSPKDRGSGNTIYF | TGTGCCAGCAGTCCTAAGGACAGGGGCTCTGGAAACACCATATATTTT
NA | TRBJ1-1 | TRBV7-6 | TRBD1 | CASSSRTGTEAFF | TGTGCCAGCAGCTCCAGGACAGGGACTGAAGCTTTCTTT
NA | TRBJ1-1 | TRBV5-1 | TRBD1 | CASRPGTGAPNAEAFF | TGCGCCAGCAGGCCCGGGACAGGGGCCCCCAACGCTGAAGCTTTCTTT
NA | TRBJ2-3 | TRBV30 | TRBD2 | CAWSILAGGPDTQYF | TGTGCCTGGAGTATACTAGCGGGAGGGCCGGATACGCAGTATTTT
NA | TRBJ1-5 | TRBV19 | TRBD1 | CASDLATGVQPQHF | TGTGCCAGTGACCTCGCGACAGGGGTTCAGCCCCAGCATTTT
once | TRBJ1-1 | TRBV28 | NA | CASSRKGGRNTEAFF | TGTGCCAGCAGCCGGAAGGGGGGGCGGAACACTGAAGCTTTCTTT
NA | TRBJ2-7 | TRBV18 | NA | CASSPGLTGKYEQYF | TGTGCCAGCTCACCAGGATTAACGGGAAAATACGAGCAGTACTTC
once | TRBJ2-2 | TRBV10-3 | TRBD1 | CAISRTGFSGELFF | TGTGCCATCAGTAGGACAGGGTTTTCCGGGGAGCTGTTTTTT
few | TRBJ1-5 | TRBV19 | NA | CASSMGVNQPQHF | TGTGCCAGTAGTATGGGAGTTAATCAGCCCCAGCATTTT
NA | TRBJ1-2 | TRBV5-1 | TRBD1 | CASSLVGQGGYGYTF | TGCGCCAGCAGCTTGGTGGGACAGGGGGGCTATGGCTACACCTTC
NA | TRBJ2-3 | TRBV10-3 | TRBD1 | CAIKGQGKEDTQYF | TGTGCCATCAAGGGACAGGGTAAGGAAGATACGCAGTATTTT
NA | TRBJ1-4 | TRBV7-2 | TRBD1 | CASSSRQGAKEKLFF | TGTGCCAGCAGCTCCAGACAGGGGGCAAAAGAAAAACTGTTTTTT
NA | TRBJ2-7 | TRBV11-3 | TRBD2 | CASSFTSGRNSYEQYF | TGTGCCAGCAGCTTCACTAGCGGGAGGAATTCCTACGAGCAGTACTTC
few | TRBJ2-4 | TRBV4-1 | NA | CASSPTRSQNIQYF | TGCGCCAGCAGCCCGACTAGATCCCAAAACATTCAGTACTTC
once | TRBJ2-1 | TRBV7-2 | NA | CASSPQGNEQFF | TGTGCCAGCAGCCCCCAGGGGAATGAGCAGTTCTTC
NA | TRBJ2-3 | TRBV5-1 | TRBD1 | CASSLMTGSQGSQYF | TGCGCCAGCAGCTTGATGACAGGGTCCCAGGGGTCGCAGTATTTT
NA | TRBJ1-4 | TRBV6-5 | TRBD1 | CASSSRQGAREKLFF | TGTGCCAGCAGTTCTCGACAGGGGGCGCGTGAAAAACTGTTTTTT
NA | TRBJ1-1 | TRBV6-5 | NA | CASTNRANTEAFF | TGTGCCAGCACTAACAGGGCGAACACTGAAGCTTTCTTT
NA | TRBJ2-5 | TRBV5-8 | TRBD2 | CASSPGLAGVAWETQYF | TGTGCCAGCAGCCCGGGACTAGCGGGAGTAGCGTGGGAGACCCAGTACTTC
NA | TRBJ2-7 | TRBV28 | NA | CASGLIYEQYF | TGTGCCAGCGGACTAATCTACGAGCAGTACTTC
NA | TRBJ1-5 | TRBV14 | NA | CASSQDVRGMGQPQHF | TGTGCCAGCAGCCAAGACGTACGGGGGATGGGTCAGCCCCAGCATTTT
NA | TRBJ2-7 | TRBV5-1 | TRBD1 | CASSLVRTGRDEQYF | TGCGCCAGCAGCTTGGTTAGGACAGGGCGAGACGAGCAGTACTTC
NA | TRBJ2-4 | TRBV9 | NA | CASSEQGRGGIQYF | TGTGCCAGCAGCGAACAGGGGCGGGGTGGAATTCAGTACTTC
NA | TRBJ1-5 | TRBV30 | NA | CAWSNRSGGNQPQHF | TGTGCCTGGAGTAATCGGTCAGGGGGCAATCAGCCCCAGCATTTT
NA | TRBJ2-2 | TRBV19 | NA | CASSIGTNTGELFF | TGTGCCAGTAGTATAGGTACGAACACCGGGGAGCTGTTTTTT
NA | TRBJ2-5 | TRBV2 | NA | CASSLGSADF | TGTGCCAGCAGTCTAGGGAGCGCGGACTTC
NA | TRBJ2-2 | TRBV7-3 | NA | CASSSSYRTANTGELFF | TGTGCCAGCAGCTCCTCTTATCGGACAGCGAACACCGGGGAGCTGTTTTTT
few | TRBJ2-2 | TRBV6-1 | TRBD1 | CASTGTANTGELFF | TGTGCCAGTACCGGGACAGCGAACACCGGGGAGCTGTTTTTT